This T cell receptor beta chain was sequenced for a study of T cell repertoires in cytomegalovirus infection. Study summary: The study used recently identified HLA-C-restricted and well-studied HLA-B-restricted CMV epitopes.

CDR1 GTSNPN and CDR2 SVGIG come from the germline V gene (reference sequence). Trimming shortened V by 0 bases and J by 4 bases, and 12 bases separated the two germline ends. The CDR3 is 14 amino acids. The study, taken as a whole, reports: HLA-C-restricted CMV-specific TCR beta clonotypes prevailed in the ex vivo response. Totalled public TCR beta family frequency picked out people who carried CMV plus the relevant HLA.

MiXCR was run by TCRdb on the reads, yielding one entry per CDR3 protein. The sample shows approximately 81,000 distinct CDR3 sequences, more than 20% of them seen only once. In regard to this clonotype: The antigen remains unidentified.

The origin of this receptor is a human donor in good health (CMV status not recorded). Some clones in this sample may be carry-over from other donors' samples. Sequenced here: CD8+ T cells from cultured PBMCs, sampled from culture after CMV antigen stimulation. The chain employs TRBV30 and TRBJ1-1, with D possibly matching TRBD1 (5 bases). DNA for the CDR3: TGTGCCTGGAGTGTGGGGGTAGGGGTCACTGAAGCTTTCTTT. Its protein product is CAWSVGVGVTEAFF.